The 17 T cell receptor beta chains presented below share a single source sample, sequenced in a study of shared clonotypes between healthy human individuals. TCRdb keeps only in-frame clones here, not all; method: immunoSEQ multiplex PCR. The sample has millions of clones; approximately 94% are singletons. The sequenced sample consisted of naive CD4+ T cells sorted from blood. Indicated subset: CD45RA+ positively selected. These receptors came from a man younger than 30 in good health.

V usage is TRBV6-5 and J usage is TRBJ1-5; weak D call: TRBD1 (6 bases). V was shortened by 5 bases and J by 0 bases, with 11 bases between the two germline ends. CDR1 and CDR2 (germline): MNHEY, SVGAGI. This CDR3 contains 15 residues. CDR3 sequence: CASSPGVASNQPQHF. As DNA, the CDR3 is TGTGCCAGCAGTCCAGGGGTAGCTAGCAATCAGCCCCAGCATTTT.

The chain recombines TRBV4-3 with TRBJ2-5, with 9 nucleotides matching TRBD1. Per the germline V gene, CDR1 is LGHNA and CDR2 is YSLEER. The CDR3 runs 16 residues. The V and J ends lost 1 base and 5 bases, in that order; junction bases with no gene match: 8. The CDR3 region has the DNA TGCGCCAGCAGCCAAGGGGTAGCTACAGGGGGCGAGACCCAGTACTTC. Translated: CASSQGVATGGETQYF.

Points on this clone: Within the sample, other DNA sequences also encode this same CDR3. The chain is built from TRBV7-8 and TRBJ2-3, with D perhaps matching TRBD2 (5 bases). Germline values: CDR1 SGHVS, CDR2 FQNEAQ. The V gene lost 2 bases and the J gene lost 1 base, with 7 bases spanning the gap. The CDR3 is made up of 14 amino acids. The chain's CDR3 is CASSLPGGTDTQYF. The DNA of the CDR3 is TGTGCCAGCAGCTTACCCGGGGGCACAGATACGCAGTATTTT.

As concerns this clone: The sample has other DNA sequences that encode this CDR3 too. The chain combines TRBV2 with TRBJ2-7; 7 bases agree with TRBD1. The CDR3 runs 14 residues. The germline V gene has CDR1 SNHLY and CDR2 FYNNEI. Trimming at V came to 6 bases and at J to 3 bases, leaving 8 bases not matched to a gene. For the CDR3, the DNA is TGTGCCAGCAGCGATTGGGACAGCCTCTACGAGCAGTACTTC. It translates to CASSDWDSLYEQYF.

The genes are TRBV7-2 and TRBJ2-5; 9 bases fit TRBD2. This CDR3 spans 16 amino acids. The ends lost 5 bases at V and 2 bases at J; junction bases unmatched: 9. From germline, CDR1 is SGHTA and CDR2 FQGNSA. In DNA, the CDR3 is TGTGCCAGCAGCCCCGGTAGCGGGAGAGGTCAAGAGACCCAGTACTTC. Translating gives CASSPGSGRGQETQYF.

CDR3 coding DNA: TGTGCCAGCAGCCAAGAGGTTACAGGGAAATCCACCTACGAGCAGTACTTC. Translation gives CASSQEVTGKSTYEQYF. The chain recombines TRBV14 with TRBJ2-7; D might be TRBD1 (6 bases). Trimming removed 0 bases at V and 2 bases at J, with 17 bases between. Germline CDR1 SGHDN, CDR2 FVKESK. The CDR3 is made up of 17 amino acids.

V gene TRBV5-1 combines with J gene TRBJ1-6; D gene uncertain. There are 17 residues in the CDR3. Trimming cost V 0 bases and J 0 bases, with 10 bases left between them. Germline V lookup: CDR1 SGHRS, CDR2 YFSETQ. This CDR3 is CASSLEPGGSYNSPLHF. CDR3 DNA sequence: TGCGCCAGCAGCTTGGAACCGGGTGGCTCCTATAATTCACCCCTCCACTTT.

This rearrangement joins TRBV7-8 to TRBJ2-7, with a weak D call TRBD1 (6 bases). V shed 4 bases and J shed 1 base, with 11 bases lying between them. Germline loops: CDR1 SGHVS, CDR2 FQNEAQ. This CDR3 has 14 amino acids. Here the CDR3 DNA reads TGTGCCAGCAGCTCCCAGCAGGGGTCCTACGAGCAGTACTTC. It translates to CASSSQQGSYEQYF.

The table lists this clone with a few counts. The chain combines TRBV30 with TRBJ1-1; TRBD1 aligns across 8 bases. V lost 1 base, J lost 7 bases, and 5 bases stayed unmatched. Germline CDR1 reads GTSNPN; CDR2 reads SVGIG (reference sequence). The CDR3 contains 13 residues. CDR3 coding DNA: TGTGCCTGGAGTGCACAGGGGGGCGATGAAGCTTTCTTT. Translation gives CAWSAQGGDEAFF.

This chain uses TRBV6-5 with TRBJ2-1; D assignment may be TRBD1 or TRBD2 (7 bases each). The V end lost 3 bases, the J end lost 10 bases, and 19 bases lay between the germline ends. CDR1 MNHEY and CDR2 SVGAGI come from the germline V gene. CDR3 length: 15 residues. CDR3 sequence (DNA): TGTGCCAGCAGTTATGGGGCAGGGGGGGCCCAAGAGCAGTTCTTC. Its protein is CASSYGAGGAQEQFF.

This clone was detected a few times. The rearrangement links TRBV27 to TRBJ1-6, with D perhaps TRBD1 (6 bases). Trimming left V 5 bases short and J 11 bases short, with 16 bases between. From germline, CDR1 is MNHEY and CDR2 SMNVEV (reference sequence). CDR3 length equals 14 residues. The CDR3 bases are TGTGCCAGCAGTGCACAGGGACTTGCGGCACCCCTCCACTTT. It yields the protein CASSAQGLAAPLHF.

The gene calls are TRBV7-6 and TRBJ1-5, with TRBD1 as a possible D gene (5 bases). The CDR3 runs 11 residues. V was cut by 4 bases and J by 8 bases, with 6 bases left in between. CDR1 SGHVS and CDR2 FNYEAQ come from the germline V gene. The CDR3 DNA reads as TGTGCCAGCAGCTCGGGGGAGCCCCAGCATTTT. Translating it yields CASSSGEPQHF.

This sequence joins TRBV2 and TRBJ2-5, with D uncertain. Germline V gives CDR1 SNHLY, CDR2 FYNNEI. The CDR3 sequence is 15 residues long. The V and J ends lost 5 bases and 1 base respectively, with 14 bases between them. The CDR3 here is CASSTEPVIQETQYF. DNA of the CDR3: TGTGCCAGCAGTACGGAGCCGGTGATCCAAGAGACCCAGTACTTC.

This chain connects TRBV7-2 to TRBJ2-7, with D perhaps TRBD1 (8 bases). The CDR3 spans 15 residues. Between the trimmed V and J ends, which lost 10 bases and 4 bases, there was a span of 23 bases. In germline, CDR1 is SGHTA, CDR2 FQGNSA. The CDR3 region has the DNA TGTGCCACCCGACAGGGGCCGGGACTATCGTACGAGCAGTACTTC. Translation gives CATRQGPGLSYEQYF. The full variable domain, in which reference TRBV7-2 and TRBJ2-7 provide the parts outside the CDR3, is GAGVSQSPSNKVTEKGKDVELRCDPISGHTALYWYRQSLGQGLEFLIYFQGNSAPDKSGLPSDRFSAERTGGSVSTLTIQRTQQEDSAVYLCATRQGPGLSYEQYFGPGTRLTVT.

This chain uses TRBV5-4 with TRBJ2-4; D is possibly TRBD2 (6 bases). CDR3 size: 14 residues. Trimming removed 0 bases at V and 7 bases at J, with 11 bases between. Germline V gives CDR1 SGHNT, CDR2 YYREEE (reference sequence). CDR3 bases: TGTGCCAGCAGCTTGGGACTAGAAATGAACATTCAGTACTTC. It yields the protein CASSLGLEMNIQYF.

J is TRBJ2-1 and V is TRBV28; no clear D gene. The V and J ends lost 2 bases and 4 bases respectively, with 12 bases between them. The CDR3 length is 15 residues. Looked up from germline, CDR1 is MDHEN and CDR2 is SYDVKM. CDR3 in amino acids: CASSLPPSPYNEQFF. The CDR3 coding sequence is TGTGCCAGCAGTTTACCTCCGAGTCCGTACAATGAGCAGTTCTTC.

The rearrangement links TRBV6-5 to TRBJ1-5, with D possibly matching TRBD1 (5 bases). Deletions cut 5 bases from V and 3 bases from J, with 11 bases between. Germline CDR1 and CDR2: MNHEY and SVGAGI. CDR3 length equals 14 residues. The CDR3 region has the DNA TGTGCCAGCAGTAAAACAGGCTACAATCAGCCCCAGCATTTT. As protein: CASSKTGYNQPQHF.